This T cell receptor beta chain was documented in a study of cytomegalovirus exposure and HLA in healthy donors. Comments on this clone: What it recognizes is unknown.

With 60 Vbeta and 13 Jbeta primers, the PCR was carried out. In the original analysis: The count from a later analysis was about 80 million unique TCR beta chains, 9 million to 12 million of them shared. Profiling relied on immunoSEQ multiplex PCR, and the TCRdb table lists in-frame clones only, not all of them. The DNA gave D and trimming, while V, J and clone size come from that table. The listing records more than 55,000 clones. Findings and limits, study-wide: Some highly shared sequence variants likely arose as a pipeline artifact.

The sample comprised PBMCs. The source of this sequence is a woman aged 40 to 55 in good health and CMV-seropositive.

CDR3 sequence (DNA): TGTGCCAGCAGTCAAACAGGGGTGTGGGAAAAACTGTTTTTT. Translating gives CASSQTGVWEKLFF. The rearrangement uses TRBV28 and TRBJ1-4; 7 nucleotides agree with TRBD1. The V and J ends lost 5 bases and 8 bases, in that order; junction bases with no gene match: 8. This CDR3 region has 14 residues. The germline V gene encodes CDR1 MDHEN and CDR2 SYDVKM. The entire variable domain, with the rest obtained from reference TRBV28 and TRBJ1-4, is as follows: DVKVTQSSRYLVKRTGEKVFLECVQDMDHENMFWYRQDPGLGLRLIYFSYDVKMKEKGDIPEGYSVSREKKERFSLILESASTNQTSMYLCASSQTGVWEKLFFGSGTQLSVL.